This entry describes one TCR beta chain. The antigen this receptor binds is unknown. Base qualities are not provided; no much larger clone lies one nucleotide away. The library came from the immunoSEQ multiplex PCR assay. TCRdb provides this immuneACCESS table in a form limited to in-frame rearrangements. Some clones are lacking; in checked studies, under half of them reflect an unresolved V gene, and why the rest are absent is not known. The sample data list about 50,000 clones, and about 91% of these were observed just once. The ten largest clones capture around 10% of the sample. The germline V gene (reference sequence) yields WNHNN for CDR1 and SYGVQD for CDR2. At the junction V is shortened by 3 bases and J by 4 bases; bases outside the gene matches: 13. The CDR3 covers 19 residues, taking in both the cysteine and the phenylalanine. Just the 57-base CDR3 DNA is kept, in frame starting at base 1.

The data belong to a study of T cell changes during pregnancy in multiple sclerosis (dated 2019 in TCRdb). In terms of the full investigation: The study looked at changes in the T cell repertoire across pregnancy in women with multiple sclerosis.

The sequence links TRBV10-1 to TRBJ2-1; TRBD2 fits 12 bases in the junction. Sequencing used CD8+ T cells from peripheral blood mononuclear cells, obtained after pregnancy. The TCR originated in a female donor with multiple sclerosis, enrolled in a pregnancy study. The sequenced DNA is TGCGCCAGCAGTGATTCTAGCGGGAGGGCAGCGGGGGATTACAATGAGCAGTTCTTC. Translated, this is CASSDSSGRAAGDYNEQFF.